The rows below give T cell receptor beta chains drawn from one sample of a study of blood T cell repertoires in COVID-19. Profiled with immunoSEQ multiplex PCR; TCRdb holds only in-frame clones, not every one. This sample has a few hundred thousand clones, with roughly nine tenths found just once. Material for sequencing was peripheral blood. All receptors come from a woman aged 45-65 years with acute or convalescent COVID-19. CDR3s include the opening cysteine and the closing phenylalanine or tryptophan. The order of the fields is CDR3 protein, CDR3 DNA, V gene, clone size, D gene, J gene. D genes are given only for firm matches. The listing skips clone size in some rows; elsewhere it reads once, few, many or a size class.

CDR3 protein: CASSLGVSDGYTF
CDR3 DNA: TGTGCCAGCAGCTTAGGAGTATCTGATGGCTACACCTTC
V gene: TRBV5-4
clone size: .
D gene: .
J gene: TRBJ1-2

CDR3 protein: CASSGSRVTEAFF
CDR3 DNA: TGTGCCAGCAGCGGTTCGAGGGTCACTGAAGCTTTCTTT
V gene: TRBV7-2
clone size: .
D gene: .
J gene: TRBJ1-1

CDR3 protein: CASSWTASKNIQYF
CDR3 DNA: TGTGCCAGCAGTTGGACAGCCTCCAAAAACATTCAGTACTTC
V gene: TRBV6-2/TRBV6-3
clone size: once
D gene: .
J gene: TRBJ2-4

CDR3 protein: CATSDSRRGNEQFF
CDR3 DNA: TGTGCCACCAGTGATTCACGAAGGGGTAATGAGCAGTTCTTC
V gene: TRBV24-1
clone size: .
D gene: .
J gene: TRBJ2-1

CDR3 protein: CASSMGGAGNEQFF
CDR3 DNA: TGTGCCAGTAGTATGGGGGGAGCTGGCAATGAGCAGTTCTTC
V gene: TRBV19
clone size: .
D gene: .
J gene: TRBJ2-1

CDR3 protein: CATSGSSGGLNEQFF
CDR3 DNA: TGTGCCACCAGCGGAAGTAGCGGGGGCCTCAATGAGCAGTTCTTC
V gene: TRBV24-1
clone size: .
D gene: TRBD2
J gene: TRBJ2-1

CDR3 protein: CAWSISSGGHNEQFF
CDR3 DNA: TGTGCCTGGAGTATTTCTAGCGGGGGGCACAATGAGCAGTTCTTC
V gene: TRBV30
clone size: .
D gene: TRBD2
J gene: TRBJ2-1

CDR3 protein: CTSSIYMNQPQHF
CDR3 DNA: TGCACCAGCAGCATTTACATGAATCAGCCCCAGCATTTT
V gene: TRBV1
clone size: .
D gene: .
J gene: TRBJ1-5

CDR3 protein: CASSSDSLYGYTF
CDR3 DNA: TGTGCCAGCAGCTCGGACAGTCTCTATGGCTACACCTTC
V gene: TRBV5-4
clone size: .
D gene: .
J gene: TRBJ1-2

CDR3 protein: CASRDGTSVYNEQFF
CDR3 DNA: TGTGCCAGCAGAGACGGGACTAGCGTCTACAATGAGCAGTTCTTC
V gene: TRBV11-2
clone size: .
D gene: TRBD2
J gene: TRBJ2-1

CDR3 protein: CASSEVQPQYF
CDR3 DNA: TGTGCCAGCAGTGAGGTACAGCCACAGTACTTC
V gene: TRBV2
clone size: once
D gene: .
J gene: TRBJ2-4

CDR3 protein: CASSQDRCPLAGGGSSYNEQFF
CDR3 DNA: TGTGCCAGCAGCCAAGATCGGTGCCCACTAGCGGGGGGGGGAAGCTCCTACAATGAGCAGTTCTTC
V gene: TRBV3-1/TRBV3-2
clone size: .
D gene: TRBD2
J gene: TRBJ2-1

CDR3 protein: CASSPYLADSSGNYGYTF
CDR3 DNA: TGTGCCAGCAGCCCATACCTAGCGGATTCGAGTGGGAACTATGGCTACACCTTC
V gene: TRBV7-9
clone size: .
D gene: .
J gene: TRBJ1-2

CDR3 protein: CASSPRGRGWGNQPQHF
CDR3 DNA: TGTGCCAGTAGTCCAAGGGGCAGGGGTTGGGGCAATCAGCCCCAGCATTTT
V gene: TRBV19
clone size: .
D gene: .
J gene: TRBJ1-5

CDR3 protein: CASSLGREETQYF
CDR3 DNA: TGTGCCAGCAGCTTGGGCAGAGAAGAGACCCAGTACTTC
V gene: TRBV11-3
clone size: .
D gene: .
J gene: TRBJ2-5

CDR3 protein: CASSQGGQGGYGYTF
CDR3 DNA: TGCGCCAGCAGCCAAGGAGGACAGGGGGGCTATGGCTACACCTTC
V gene: TRBV4-3
clone size: .
D gene: TRBD1
J gene: TRBJ1-2

CDR3 protein: CASSDGTSGDEQFF
CDR3 DNA: TGCGCCAGCAGCGACGGGACTAGCGGGGATGAGCAGTTCTTC
V gene: TRBV5-1
clone size: .
D gene: TRBD2
J gene: TRBJ2-1

CDR3 protein: CASSKTSGGYNEQFF
CDR3 DNA: TGTGCCAGCAGCAAAACTAGCGGGGGTTACAATGAGCAGTTCTTC
V gene: TRBV4-2
clone size: .
D gene: TRBD2
J gene: TRBJ2-1

CDR3 protein: CACVGGAQSSYNEQFF
CDR3 DNA: TGTGCCTGCGTAGGGGGGGCGCAGAGCTCCTACAATGAGCAGTTCTTC
V gene: TRBV30
clone size: .
D gene: .
J gene: TRBJ2-1

CDR3 protein: CASSSGTGMSYNEQFF
CDR3 DNA: TGTGCCAGCTCATCCGGGACAGGGATGTCCTACAATGAGCAGTTCTTC
V gene: TRBV18
clone size: .
D gene: TRBD1
J gene: TRBJ2-1

CDR3 protein: CASSQVAGGRADTQYF
CDR3 DNA: TGCGCCAGCAGCCAAGTAGCGGGGGGCCGGGCAGATACGCAGTATTTT
V gene: TRBV4-3
clone size: .
D gene: TRBD2
J gene: TRBJ2-3

CDR3 protein: CASSNGQGNYGYTF
CDR3 DNA: TGTGCCAGCTCCAACGGACAGGGCAACTATGGCTACACCTTC
V gene: TRBV6-5
clone size: few
D gene: TRBD1
J gene: TRBJ1-2

CDR3 protein: CASSAPGHQYQPQHF
CDR3 DNA: TGTGCCAGCAGCGCGCCGGGACACCAATATCAGCCCCAGCATTTT
V gene: TRBV2
clone size: once
D gene: .
J gene: TRBJ1-5

CDR3 protein: CASDPFRSTEAFF
CDR3 DNA: TGTGCCAGCGACCCATTTAGGAGCACTGAAGCTTTCTTT
V gene: TRBV5-5
clone size: few
D gene: .
J gene: TRBJ1-1

CDR3 protein: CASSEALGQGNNEQFF
CDR3 DNA: TGTGCCAGCAGTGAAGCTCTGGGACAGGGGAACAATGAGCAGTTCTTC
V gene: TRBV6-1
clone size: .
D gene: TRBD1
J gene: TRBJ2-1

CDR3 protein: CAIAKGLAGPPGELFF
CDR3 DNA: TGTGCCATAGCCAAGGGACTAGCGGGACCCCCCGGGGAGCTGTTTTTT
V gene: TRBV10-3
clone size: .
D gene: TRBD2
J gene: TRBJ2-2

CDR3 protein: CASSSGLDNEQFF
CDR3 DNA: TGTGCCAGCAGCAGTGGACTAGATAATGAGCAGTTCTTC
V gene: TRBV5-4
clone size: once
D gene: TRBD2
J gene: TRBJ2-1

CDR3 protein: CASSGGTDSPLHF
CDR3 DNA: TGTGCCAGCAGCGGTGGGACAGATTCACCCCTCCACTTT
V gene: TRBV11-3
clone size: .
D gene: TRBD1
J gene: TRBJ1-6

CDR3 protein: CASSPQVLAGLSSYNEQFF
CDR3 DNA: TGTGCCAGCTCACCCCAGGTACTAGCGGGGCTGAGCTCCTACAATGAGCAGTTCTTC
V gene: TRBV18
clone size: .
D gene: TRBD2
J gene: TRBJ2-1

CDR3 protein: CASSDGLAGYNEQFF
CDR3 DNA: TGTGCCAGCAGTGACGGACTAGCGGGTTACAATGAGCAGTTCTTC
V gene: TRBV6-1
clone size: .
D gene: TRBD2
J gene: TRBJ2-1

CDR3 protein: CASSAGQGNYEQYF
CDR3 DNA: TGCGCCAGCAGCGCGGGACAGGGAAACTACGAGCAGTACTTC
V gene: TRBV5-1
clone size: .
D gene: TRBD1
J gene: TRBJ2-7

CDR3 protein: CASSSDRGSGYGYTF
CDR3 DNA: TGTGCCAGCAGCTCGGACAGGGGCTCGGGCTATGGCTACACCTTC
V gene: TRBV6-5
clone size: .
D gene: TRBD1
J gene: TRBJ1-2

CDR3 protein: CSAMGHGEAFF
CDR3 DNA: TGCAGTGCTATGGGACACGGTGAAGCTTTCTTT
V gene: TRBV20-1
clone size: .
D gene: .
J gene: TRBJ1-1

CDR3 protein: CASSWTSGITDTQYF
CDR3 DNA: TGTGCCAGCAGTTGGACTAGCGGTATCACAGATACGCAGTATTTT
V gene: TRBV2
clone size: .
D gene: TRBD2
J gene: TRBJ2-3

CDR3 protein: CASSLQREEAFF
CDR3 DNA: TGTGCCAGCTCCCTCCAAAGAGAGGAAGCTTTCTTT
V gene: TRBV18
clone size: .
D gene: .
J gene: TRBJ1-1

CDR3 protein: CASFSGVGNTIYF
CDR3 DNA: TGCGCCAGTTTCTCGGGTGTTGGAAACACCATATATTTT
V gene: TRBV5-1
clone size: .
D gene: .
J gene: TRBJ1-3

CDR3 protein: CASSLGGLYGYTF
CDR3 DNA: TGTGCCAGCAGCTTAGGGGGGCTCTATGGCTACACCTTC
V gene: TRBV7-2
clone size: .
D gene: .
J gene: TRBJ1-2

CDR3 protein: CAISPGQGEGSPLHF
CDR3 DNA: TGTGCCATCAGTCCGGGACAGGGGGAGGGTTCACCCCTCCACTTT
V gene: TRBV10-3
clone size: .
D gene: TRBD1
J gene: TRBJ1-6

CDR3 protein: CASSAKEPPEQYF
CDR3 DNA: TGTGCCAGCAGCGCCAAGGAGCCCCCCGAGCAGTACTTC
V gene: TRBV7-8
clone size: .
D gene: .
J gene: TRBJ2-7

CDR3 protein: CASSWTDRETGELFF
CDR3 DNA: TGTGCCAGCAGCTGGACCGACAGGGAAACCGGGGAGCTGTTTTTT
V gene: TRBV5-8
clone size: .
D gene: TRBD1
J gene: TRBJ2-2

CDR3 protein: CASSRGGMNTEAFF
CDR3 DNA: TGTGCCAGCAGCCGGGGGGGGATGAACACTGAAGCTTTCTTT
V gene: TRBV6-5
clone size: .
D gene: .
J gene: TRBJ1-1

CDR3 protein: CASSYPGTGATEAFF
CDR3 DNA: TGTGCCAGCAGTTACCCCGGGACAGGGGCCACTGAAGCTTTCTTT
V gene: TRBV6-6
clone size: .
D gene: TRBD1
J gene: TRBJ1-1

CDR3 protein: CASSPYRAPYEQYF
CDR3 DNA: TGTGCCAGCAGTCCTTACAGGGCCCCCTACGAGCAGTACTTC
V gene: TRBV3-1/TRBV3-2
clone size: .
D gene: .
J gene: TRBJ2-7

CDR3 protein: CASSSGLAGAEQYF
CDR3 DNA: TGCGCCAGCAGCTCGGGACTAGCGGGAGCCGAGCAGTACTTC
V gene: TRBV5-1
clone size: few
D gene: TRBD2
J gene: TRBJ2-7

CDR3 protein: CASSTSTGHGYGYTF
CDR3 DNA: TGTGCCAGTAGTACCTCGACAGGTCATGGCTATGGCTACACCTTC
V gene: TRBV19
clone size: few
D gene: .
J gene: TRBJ1-2

CDR3 protein: CAIWPVGEPQHF
CDR3 DNA: TGTGCCATTTGGCCAGTCGGGGAGCCCCAGCATTTT
V gene: TRBV5-4
clone size: .
D gene: .
J gene: TRBJ1-5

CDR3 protein: CASSHQGPAFF
CDR3 DNA: TGTGCCAGCAGCCATCAGGGCCCGGCTTTCTTT
V gene: TRBV6-6
clone size: .
D gene: .
J gene: TRBJ1-1

CDR3 protein: CASRLTGGGSGASTDTQYF
CDR3 DNA: TGTGCCAGCAGATTGACAGGGGGTGGTAGCGGAGCTAGCACAGATACGCAGTATTTT
V gene: TRBV5-4
clone size: .
D gene: TRBD1
J gene: TRBJ2-3

CDR3 protein: CSASLTGQETQYF
CDR3 DNA: TGCAGTGCTAGTTTAACGGGCCAAGAGACCCAGTACTTC
V gene: TRBV20-1
clone size: .
D gene: .
J gene: TRBJ2-5

CDR3 protein: CASSQVGQGNEQFF
CDR3 DNA: TGCGCCAGCAGCCAAGTCGGGCAGGGCAATGAGCAGTTCTTC
V gene: TRBV4-3
clone size: .
D gene: .
J gene: TRBJ2-1